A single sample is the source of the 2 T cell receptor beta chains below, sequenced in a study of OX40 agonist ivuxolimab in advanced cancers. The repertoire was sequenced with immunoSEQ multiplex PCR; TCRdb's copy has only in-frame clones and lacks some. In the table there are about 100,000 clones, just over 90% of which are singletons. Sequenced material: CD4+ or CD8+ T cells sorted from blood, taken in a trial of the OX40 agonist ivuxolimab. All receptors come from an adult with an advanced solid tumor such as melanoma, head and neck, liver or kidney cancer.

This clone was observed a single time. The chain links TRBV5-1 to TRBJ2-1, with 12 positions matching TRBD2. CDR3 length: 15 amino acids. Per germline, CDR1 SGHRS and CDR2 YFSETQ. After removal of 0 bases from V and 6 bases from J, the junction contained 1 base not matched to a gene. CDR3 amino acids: CASSLGTSGINEQFF. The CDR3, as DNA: TGCGCCAGCAGCTTGGGGACTAGCGGGATCAATGAGCAGTTCTTC.

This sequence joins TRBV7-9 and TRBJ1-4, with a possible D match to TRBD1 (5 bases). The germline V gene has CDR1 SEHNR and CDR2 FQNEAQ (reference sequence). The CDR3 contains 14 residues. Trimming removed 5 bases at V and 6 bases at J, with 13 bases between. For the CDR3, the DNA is TGTGCCAGCAGCGTGTCGCTGGGGGATGAAAAACTGTTTTTT. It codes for CASSVSLGDEKLFF.